Detailed here is one T cell receptor (beta chain). Its target is unknown. The data were obtained in a study of T cells after yellow fever vaccination. Each CDR3 protein is one row after TCRdb ran MiXCR on the 5' RACE reads. The table shows around 550,000 distinct CDR3 sequences, with about 19% occurring only once. Germline CDR1 reads SNHLY; CDR2 reads FYNNEI. This CDR3 is 14 amino acids long. V lost 7 bases and J lost 9; bases outside the gene matches: 9. Findings and caveats of the study: Within FACS-sorted repertoires, abundant clonotypes contaminating from the bulk population could be present.

The V and J genes are TRBV2 and TRBJ2-1, with 10 nucleotides matching TRBD1. This TCR was sampled from a man aged 25-45 years who received the YFV17D yellow fever vaccine. The sequenced sample was PBMCs, obtained 15 days after the yellow fever booster vaccination. The CDR3 DNA follows: TGTGCCAGCACCGAAGGGACAGGGGAAGCTGAGCAGTTCTTC. It yields the protein CASTEGTGEAEQFF.